These T cell receptor beta chains were read from a single sample in a study of PD-L1 blockade in urothelial cancer. Some clones are missing from TCRdb's copy, which holds only in-frame ones; the method was immunoSEQ multiplex PCR. Here the sample spans about 23,000 clones, around 91% being singletons. The sequences come from PBMCs, collected around atezolizumab (anti-PD-L1) treatment. These receptors were obtained from a woman aged 60-75 years with urothelial cancer. Both conserved end residues are part of each CDR3. A D gene is named only where the DNA matches it firmly. Expanded clones are given a class, and other clones once, few, many or no size at all.

size	V	D	J	DNA	CDR3
NA	TRBV7-9	TRBD2	TRBJ2-1	TGTGCCAGCAGCTTATCTCTGACTAGCGGGAGGTTTGAGCAGTTCTTC	CASSLSLTSGRFEQFF
NA	TRBV4-3	NA	TRBJ2-7	TGCGCCAGCAGCCCAGGTCCGGTCCGGGAGCAGTACTTC	CASSPGPVREQYF
few	TRBV19	NA	TRBJ1-4	TGTGCCAGTAGTATGACGCGCGGTGAAAAACTGTTTTTT	CASSMTRGEKLFF
NA	TRBV7-2	TRBD1	TRBJ2-7	TGTGCCAGCAGCTTACCCATGGCAGGGGGCAGATACGAGCAGTACTTC	CASSLPMAGGRYEQYF
NA	TRBV28	NA	TRBJ1-2	TGTGCCAGCAGTTGGTCGCGGGGCGCTATGTACTACACCTTC	CASSWSRGAMYYTF
NA	TRBV7-9	TRBD1	TRBJ1-4	TGTGCCAGCAGCCAGCTGACAGGGGAGGAAAAACTGTTTTTT	CASSQLTGEEKLFF
once	TRBV6-5	TRBD2	TRBJ2-1	TGTGCCAGCAGTTACAGCGGGAGCTCCTACAATGAGCAGTTCTTC	CASSYSGSSYNEQFF
NA	TRBV11-2	TRBD2	TRBJ2-2	TGTGCCAGCTCAGCGGGGTGGGGCGGGGAGCTGTTTTTT	CASSAGWGGELFF
once	TRBV15	TRBD1	TRBJ1-6	TGTGCCACCAGCAGAGATTGGGACAGAGGCTCCTATAATTCACCCCTCCACTTT	CATSRDWDRGSYNSPLHF
NA	TRBV10-3	TRBD2	TRBJ2-3	TGTGCCATCAGTGCCCCCGGGACTAGCGGCACAGATACGCAGTATTTT	CAISAPGTSGTDTQYF
NA	TRBV5-1	NA	TRBJ1-1	TGCGCCAGCAGCTTCGACGGAGCCGAAGCTTTCTTT	CASSFDGAEAFF
NA	TRBV19	NA	TRBJ1-2	TGTGCCAGTAGTATCCGACACAATCTTAGGACAGCTGGTTTCTATGGCTACACCTTC	CASSIRHNLRTAGFYGYTF
NA	TRBV28	TRBD1	TRBJ1-2	TGTGCCAGCAGTTTAGGGGGGACAGCACCTAACTATGGCTACACCTTC	CASSLGGTAPNYGYTF
NA	TRBV2	TRBD1	TRBJ1-1	TGTGCCTCTCGTAGGACAGGGCGGTCTGAAGCTTTCTTT	CASRRTGRSEAFF
once	TRBV7-8	NA	TRBJ2-7	TGTGCCAGCAGCTTGAATGCCGGGTCCCTCTCCTACGAGCAGTACTTC	CASSLNAGSLSYEQYF
NA	TRBV7-2	TRBD2	TRBJ2-5	TGTGCCAGCAGCTTAGATGGGGGACTAGGAGGGGAGACCCAGTACTTC	CASSLDGGLGGETQYF
NA	TRBV6-1	TRBD1	TRBJ1-4	TGTGCCAGCAGTCCGGGACAGGGATCATCAAAACTGTTTTTT	CASSPGQGSSKLFF
NA	TRBV27	TRBD1	TRBJ1-2	TGTGCCAGCAGACAGGGGTTGGTAAACTATGGCTACACCTTC	CASRQGLVNYGYTF
NA	TRBV4-3	NA	TRBJ2-1	TGCGCCAGCAGCCAAGATCAGGTCGGCGCGTTCGTTCGGAACAATGAGCAGTTCTTC	CASSQDQVGAFVRNNEQFF
NA	TRBV18	TRBD1	TRBJ1-2	TGTGCCAGCTCTGCGGACAGGGGTCTTAACTATGGCTACACCTTC	CASSADRGLNYGYTF
few	TRBV25-1	NA	TRBJ2-7	TGTGCCAGCAGTGGACAGCTCCCCTACGAGCAGTACTTC	CASSGQLPYEQYF
NA	TRBV5-1	NA	TRBJ2-3	TGCGCCAGCAGCTTACGACAGGCGTTCGACACAGATACGCAGTATTTT	CASSLRQAFDTDTQYF
NA	TRBV19	TRBD2	TRBJ2-1	TGTGCCAGTAGTACAGAACTAGCGGGGGGGTACAATGAGCAGTTCTTC	CASSTELAGGYNEQFF
NA	TRBV7-2	NA	TRBJ1-5	TGTGCCAGCAGCTTAGAGGGTCTGGCGGGTCAGCCCCAGCATTTT	CASSLEGLAGQPQHF
NA	TRBV19	TRBD2	TRBJ2-5	TGTGCCAGTAGCCCTTATAGCGGGGGGGCCTTGGAGACCCAGTACTTC	CASSPYSGGALETQYF
NA	TRBV5-1	TRBD2	TRBJ2-3	TGCGCCAGCAGCCCCGAGTCTAGCGGGGGGGGAGGCACAGATACGCAGTATTTT	CASSPESSGGGGTDTQYF
NA	TRBV5-4	NA	TRBJ1-6	TGTGCCAGCAGCCCGGGCCTACCGGGGGTCGGTTCACCCCTCCACTTT	CASSPGLPGVGSPLHF
NA	TRBV7-2	TRBD2	TRBJ2-3	TGTGCCAGCAGCTTGGGACTAGCGGGGGATCAATACACAGATACGCAGTATTTT	CASSLGLAGDQYTDTQYF
NA	TRBV19	NA	TRBJ1-1	TGTGCCAGTAGTCCCCGGGGAGGGGGCACTGAAGCTTTCTTT	CASSPRGGGTEAFF
NA	TRBV27	TRBD1	TRBJ1-2	TGTGCCAGCAGCCGGACAGGACCCTATGGCTACACCTTC	CASSRTGPYGYTF
few	TRBV9	NA	TRBJ2-1	TGTGCCAGCAGCCCCTTCGGCGGAGGTTCACTCTACAATGAGCAGTTCTTC	CASSPFGGGSLYNEQFF
once	TRBV29-1	TRBD2	TRBJ2-2	TGCAGCTGTTCCACTAGCGGGCACACCGGGGAGCTGTTTTTT	CSCSTSGHTGELFF
NA	TRBV10-1	TRBD1	TRBJ1-1	TGCGCCAGCAGCCTGGGGCCCGACAGGGGAACTGAAGCTTTCTTT	CASSLGPDRGTEAFF
NA	TRBV27	TRBD2	TRBJ2-7	TGTGCCAGCAGCCCCACCCCTAGCGGTTCTTACGAGCAGTACTTC	CASSPTPSGSYEQYF
NA	TRBV6-1	TRBD1	TRBJ2-1	TGTGCCAGCAGTGAAGAGGCAGGGGGCGGTGAGCAGTTCTTC	CASSEEAGGGEQFF
NA	TRBV7-9	TRBD2	TRBJ2-1	TGTGCCAGCAGCTTAGGAGCGGGGGGCTATGAGCAGTTCTTC	CASSLGAGGYEQFF
NA	TRBV28	NA	TRBJ2-7	TGTGCCAGCAGCCTTTTCCGCTTAGTGCAGGGCTACGAGCAGTACTTC	CASSLFRLVQGYEQYF
NA	TRBV4-2	NA	TRBJ1-5	TGTGCCAGCAGCCAAGATGGCGGTAGCAATCAGCCCCAGCATTTT	CASSQDGGSNQPQHF
NA	TRBV19	TRBD1	TRBJ1-1	TGTGCCAGTAGTATTGGTCCGGGACAGGGCGACACTGAAGCTTTCTTT	CASSIGPGQGDTEAFF
NA	TRBV6-5	TRBD1	TRBJ2-3	TGTGCCAGCAGTTACGAACAGGGGCGCACAGATACGCAGTATTTT	CASSYEQGRTDTQYF
NA	TRBV5-6	TRBD2	TRBJ2-4	TGTGCCAGCAGCTTCCTTAGCGGGGGGATAGCCAAAAACATTCAGTACTTC	CASSFLSGGIAKNIQYF
NA	TRBV6-6	NA	TRBJ2-3	TGTGCCAGCAGTTTCGGACTGAACACAGATACGCAGTATTTT	CASSFGLNTDTQYF
NA	TRBV27	NA	TRBJ1-1	TGTGCCAGCAGTTTCCGTTGGAACACTGAAGCTTTCTTT	CASSFRWNTEAFF
NA	TRBV10-3	NA	TRBJ2-7	TGTGCCATCAGTGAGGGGTCAGGGCTTTACGAGCAGTACTTC	CAISEGSGLYEQYF
NA	TRBV25-1	TRBD1	TRBJ2-1	TGTGCCAGCAGTGAATACCGGGGACAGGGGAAGATCAATGAGCAGTTCTTC	CASSEYRGQGKINEQFF
NA	TRBV27	NA	TRBJ1-5	TGTGCCAGCCAGCAAGCAGGGGTCAATCAGCCCCAGCATTTT	CASQQAGVNQPQHF
few	TRBV7-2	NA	TRBJ1-3	TGTGCCAGCAGCCAACAGGGAAACACCATATATTTT	CASSQQGNTIYF
NA	TRBV11-2	NA	TRBJ1-2	TGTGCCAGCAGCTTATCCGTGACAGAATATTATGGCTACACCTTC	CASSLSVTEYYGYTF
once	TRBV6-5	TRBD2	TRBJ2-7	TGTGCCAGCAGTAGAGAGCGGGAGATTTACGAGCAGTACTTC	CASSREREIYEQYF
NA	TRBV18	NA	TRBJ1-2	TGTGCCAGCTCACGCGGCGGCAACTATGGCTACACCTTC	CASSRGGNYGYTF
few	TRBV18	NA	TRBJ2-7	TGTGCCAGCTCACCACGTTCTGAGGACGAGCAGTACTTC	CASSPRSEDEQYF
NA	TRBV6-4	TRBD2	TRBJ2-4	TGTGCCAGCAGTGACTTGACTAGCGGGGGGGCCGGGATAGCCAAAAACATTCAGTACTTC	CASSDLTSGGAGIAKNIQYF
NA	TRBV4-3	TRBD2	TRBJ2-1	TGCGCCAGCAGCCAAGATTGGGGACTAGCCAATGAGCAGTTCTTC	CASSQDWGLANEQFF